This T cell receptor beta chain was sequenced in a study of blood T cell repertoires in COVID-19. As for the study in general: The analysed material was cDNA or gDNA that came from T cells, B-cell-depleted T cells, or PBMCs.

Clones were sequenced by immunoSEQ multiplex PCR, and TCRdb holds only the in-frame ones, with some missing. The data contain 150,000 to 200,000 clones, around nine tenths of them seen just once; the ten biggest clones take up approximately 7%. Before being deemed recovered, Cohort 3 donors had two negative PCRs, clearance, or symptom resolution. The CDR3 contains 14 residues. What was sequenced was PBMCs or T cells enriched from blood (not recorded which). The genes are TRBV21-1 and TRBJ1-5; the listed D gene, TRBD1, was not tested against the DNA. TRBV21-1 is assigned pseudogene status. The receptor was isolated from a woman aged 45-60 years who had recovered from COVID-19. The CDR3 DNA is TGTGCCAGCCCGAGCGGCAGGGGGTGGAGGCCCCAGCATTTT. It specifies CASPSGRGWRPQHF.